The T cell receptor beta chain described here comes from a study of T-cell reconstitution after alpha-beta-depleted transplantation in children (dated by TCRdb to the mid-2010s). At the level of the whole study: Using TCR repertoire profiling, the study quantitatively followed how T-cell immune reconstitution unfolded in children after TCRalphabeta/CD19-depleted allogeneic hematopoietic cell transplantation. Beyond this particular receptor, the publication reports: Over the following months the frequencies of hyperexpanded clones went down, and after one year T-cell counts and TCRbeta diversity were mostly credited to newly produced T cells. The high TCRbeta diversity at day 60 in some patients was ascribed to recipient T cells and intrathymic progenitors that had survived conditioning. The apparently early recovery of alphabetaT-cell counts about two months after transplant reportedly depended on only several hundred rapidly expanded clones that came from non-depleted graft cells.

What the treatment or condition label conveys for this sample: allogeneic hematopoietic cell transplantation with graft depleted of TCRalphabeta T cells and CD19 B cells. Transplant recipients were children who received TCRalphabeta/CD19-depleted allogeneic hematopoietic cell grafts. As encoded in the germline V gene, CDR1 is MNHEY while CDR2 is SVGEGT. V is trimmed back by 5 bases and J by 4 bases, and the junction contains 8 bases that no gene match accounts for. Spanning cysteine to phenylalanine, the CDR3 consists of 17 amino acids. The retained sequence is limited to the CDR3, 51 bases, with the frame set at the first base. At least ten counts were recorded for this clonotype. It lacks a known antigen. No quality values exist for individual bases; no much larger clone is one base distant. Receptor amplification or capture employed PCR. The reads were generated on an Illumina HiSeq 2500. TCR libraries were prepared with molecular barcoding, using unique molecular identifiers to normalize TCRbeta repertoire quantification. The raw public reads went through TCRdb reprocessing: fastp at Q25, MiXCR clone calling, in-frame beta chains kept. A single entry per CDR3 protein holds the most common genes and DNA from its merged rows. Recorded for this sample are roughly 200,000 distinct CDR3 sequences; 9.5% to 13% of them occurred a single time. Clones ranked in the top ten supply approximately 30% of the sample.

Rearrangement joined TRBV6-2 or TRBV6-3 to TRBJ2-1; the central 13 bases match TRBD2. The sequencing here drew on PBMCs, taken before TCRalphabeta/CD19-depleted stem cell transplant. This TCR was recovered from a child less than two years old with acute myeloid leukemia, due to receive a stem cell transplant. The encoded CDR3 is CASSPLEGLAGYNEQFF. At the DNA level, the sequence is TGTGCCAGCAGTCCCCTTGAGGGACTAGCGGGGTACAATGAGCAGTTCTTC.